This is a list of T cell receptor beta chains from one sample in a study of blood T cell repertoires in COVID-19. Only in-frame clones appear in the TCRdb table, and some are missing; sequencing was by immunoSEQ multiplex PCR. In the table there are 60,000 to 70,000 clones, 60% to 85% of which are singletons. The sequenced material came from peripheral blood. The receptors derive from a woman older than 75 with acute or convalescent COVID-19. Each CDR3 is given with its conserved first and last residue. The order of the fields is CDR3 protein, CDR3 DNA, V gene, D gene, clone size, J gene. A D gene is named only where the DNA matches it firmly. Rows give clone size only sometimes, using once, few, many, or a class for an expanded clone.

CDR3aa: CASSLRLAYEQFF; CDR3nt: TGTGCCAGCAGCCTCAGACTAGCGTACGAGCAGTTCTTC; v_gene: TRBV7-6; d_gene: TRBD2; abundance: NA; j_gene: TRBJ2-1
CDR3aa: CASKPPPRAHEQYF; CDR3nt: TGTGCCAGCAAACCCCCCCCGCGGGCACACGAGCAGTACTTC; v_gene: TRBV14; d_gene: NA; abundance: NA; j_gene: TRBJ2-7
CDR3aa: CASRRGTAEFNTEAFF; CDR3nt: TGTGCCAGCAGAAGGGGGACAGCGGAATTTAACACTGAAGCTTTCTTT; v_gene: TRBV6-6; d_gene: TRBD1; abundance: few; j_gene: TRBJ1-1
CDR3aa: CASSLGGYNSPLHF; CDR3nt: TGTGCCAGCAGCTTAGGAGGTTATAATTCACCCCTCCACTTT; v_gene: TRBV7-2; d_gene: NA; abundance: NA; j_gene: TRBJ1-6
CDR3aa: CASSEIGRTGGNTIYF; CDR3nt: TGTGCCAGCAGTGAAATTGGAAGAACAGGGGGAAACACCATATATTTT; v_gene: TRBV6-1; d_gene: NA; abundance: NA; j_gene: TRBJ1-3
CDR3aa: CASSQRVSYNEQFF; CDR3nt: TGCGCCAGCAGCCAGAGGGTCTCCTACAATGAGCAGTTCTTC; v_gene: TRBV4-1; d_gene: NA; abundance: NA; j_gene: TRBJ2-1
CDR3aa: CASRPEALAGHEQFF; CDR3nt: TGCGCCAGCAGACCCGAAGCGCTAGCGGGACATGAGCAGTTCTTC; v_gene: TRBV4-3; d_gene: TRBD2; abundance: few; j_gene: TRBJ2-1
CDR3aa: CASSPDKHRTQYF; CDR3nt: TGTGCCAGCAGCCCGGACAAACATCGGACCCAGTACTTC; v_gene: TRBV7-3; d_gene: NA; abundance: NA; j_gene: TRBJ2-5
CDR3aa: CASTAGQGPFTNTEAFF; CDR3nt: TGTGCCAGCACCGCTGGACAGGGCCCCTTTACGAACACTGAAGCTTTCTTT; v_gene: TRBV21-1; d_gene: NA; abundance: NA; j_gene: TRBJ1-1
CDR3aa: CASALRVGTEAFF; CDR3nt: TGTGCTAGTGCCCTCAGGGTAGGTACTGAAGCTTTCTTT; v_gene: TRBV12-5; d_gene: NA; abundance: NA; j_gene: TRBJ1-1
CDR3aa: CASSSQGYEQFF; CDR3nt: TGTGCCAGCAGCTCACAGGGGTATGAGCAGTTCTTC; v_gene: TRBV7-2; d_gene: TRBD1; abundance: once; j_gene: TRBJ2-1
CDR3aa: CASQPGLRNEQFF; CDR3nt: TGTGCCAGTCAGCCGGGACTCCGCAATGAGCAGTTCTTC; v_gene: TRBV19; d_gene: NA; abundance: NA; j_gene: TRBJ2-1
CDR3aa: CAWSVQKNTEAFF; CDR3nt: TGTGCCTGGAGTGTACAGAAGAACACTGAAGCTTTCTTT; v_gene: TRBV30; d_gene: NA; abundance: NA; j_gene: TRBJ1-1
CDR3aa: CASRPRYWGGVDQPQHF; CDR3nt: TGTGCCAGCAGACCGCGATACTGGGGAGGGGTCGATCAGCCCCAGCATTTT; v_gene: TRBV2; d_gene: NA; abundance: NA; j_gene: TRBJ1-5
CDR3aa: CAWSRLAGEWDEQFF; CDR3nt: TGTGCCTGGAGCAGGCTAGCGGGAGAGTGGGATGAGCAGTTCTTC; v_gene: TRBV30; d_gene: TRBD2; abundance: once; j_gene: TRBJ2-1
CDR3aa: CASSRLAGGSLRANVLTF; CDR3nt: TGTGCCAGCAGCCGACTAGCGGGAGGCTCCTTGAGGGCCAACGTCCTGACTTTC; v_gene: TRBV28; d_gene: TRBD2; abundance: NA; j_gene: TRBJ2-6
CDR3aa: CSARDRLERTQYF; CDR3nt: TGCAGCGCGAGGGACAGGCTAGAGAGGACCCAGTACTTC; v_gene: TRBV29-1; d_gene: TRBD1; abundance: NA; j_gene: TRBJ2-5
CDR3aa: CASSLVEGRTEAFF; CDR3nt: TGTGCCAGCAGCTTGGTGGAGGGCCGCACTGAAGCTTTCTTT; v_gene: TRBV5-8; d_gene: NA; abundance: few; j_gene: TRBJ1-1
CDR3aa: CASSSTSGSRNTQYF; CDR3nt: TGTGCCAGCAGCTCGACTAGCGGGAGCCGGAATACGCAGTATTTT; v_gene: TRBV7-2; d_gene: TRBD2; abundance: NA; j_gene: TRBJ2-3
CDR3aa: CAWSRGYSGNTIYF; CDR3nt: TGTGCCTGGAGTAGGGGTTATTCTGGAAACACCATATATTTT; v_gene: TRBV30; d_gene: NA; abundance: NA; j_gene: TRBJ1-3
CDR3aa: CASSRAGSSQDQPQHF; CDR3nt: TGTGCTAGCAGCCGGGCGGGGTCATCTCAGGACCAGCCCCAGCATTTT; v_gene: TRBV7-7; d_gene: NA; abundance: once; j_gene: TRBJ1-5
CDR3aa: CASGAISEQFF; CDR3nt: TGTGCCAGCGGGGCTATATCTGAGCAGTTCTTC; v_gene: TRBV2; d_gene: NA; abundance: few; j_gene: TRBJ2-1
CDR3aa: CASSLSLGREASGANVLTF; CDR3nt: TGTGCCAGCAGCTTATCATTGGGCCGTGAAGCCTCTGGGGCCAACGTCCTGACTTTC; v_gene: TRBV7-9; d_gene: NA; abundance: once; j_gene: TRBJ2-6
CDR3aa: CASSSGYRDNEQFF; CDR3nt: TGTGCCAGCAGCTCCGGTTATCGAGACAATGAGCAGTTCTTC; v_gene: TRBV7-9; d_gene: NA; abundance: NA; j_gene: TRBJ2-1
CDR3aa: CASSVDSYQPQHF; CDR3nt: TGTGCCAGCAGCGTAGACAGTTATCAGCCCCAGCATTTT; v_gene: TRBV9; d_gene: NA; abundance: NA; j_gene: TRBJ1-5
CDR3aa: CASRHRDSYEQYF; CDR3nt: TGTGCCAGCAGACACAGGGATTCCTACGAGCAGTACTTC; v_gene: TRBV6-5; d_gene: NA; abundance: NA; j_gene: TRBJ2-7
CDR3aa: CASSLGTARETQYF; CDR3nt: TGTGCCAGCAGCTTAGGGACAGCGCGGGAGACCCAGTACTTC; v_gene: TRBV11-2; d_gene: NA; abundance: NA; j_gene: TRBJ2-5